This T cell receptor beta chain was captured by sequencing in a study of glioma-infiltrating T cells. V was clipped by 5 bases and J by 5 bases; unmatched bases: 5. The germline V gene has CDR1 SGHTA and CDR2 FQGNSA. CDR3 length: 14 residues. The iRepertoire nested amplicon-rescue multiplex PCR amplified TCR alpha and beta CDR3s from RNA. TCRdb re-analysed the multiplex PCR reads in MiXCR, keeping a single row per CDR3 protein. The sample contains under 20,000 distinct CDR3 sequences, over 45% of which appear only once. This clonotype is labeled medium-sized. Input material: glioma tissue, nonneoplastic brain tissue, or PBMCs (not recorded which). This sequence was found in a human donor with low-grade glioma or glioblastoma, undergoing nonglioma brain surgery, or in good health (not recorded which). V is TRBV7-2 and J is TRBJ1-5, with TRBD1 matching 8 bases. The CDR3 DNA is TGTGCCAGCAGCCCTTGGACAGGGCATCAGCCCCAGCATTTT. This gives the protein CASSPWTGHQPQHF.